The source of this T cell receptor beta chain is a study of TIL therapy for anti-PD-1-resistant metastatic lung cancer. Study-level background: Tumors carried a median roughly 1.5 non-synonymous mutations per megabase.

Time point here: pre-treatment sample, taken before nivolumab and TIL therapy. Stage 4 NSCLC adults joined between 2017 and January 2020. Sequencing used immunoSEQ v3. Each library reached 1.5 million to 2.5 million read pairs, or 5-6 million at deep level. TCRdb's table, derived via immunoSEQ multiplex PCR, lists solely in-frame clones and lacks some. The sample holds fewer than 25,000 clones, just over 70% seen once. Looked up from germline, CDR1 is MNHNS and CDR2 is SASEGT. This CDR3 spans 15 amino acids. V shed 1 base, J shed 8 bases, and the junction held 2 bases outside the gene matches. The sequenced sample was blood, obtained at baseline. This sequence originates from a person between 25 and 80 years old with non-small cell lung cancer. This chain links TRBV6-1 with TRBJ2-1, with TRBD2 matching over 13 bases. CDR3 residues: CASSEGTSGSYEQFF. The CDR3 region has the DNA TGTGCCAGCAGTGAAGGGACTAGCGGGAGCTATGAGCAGTTCTTC.